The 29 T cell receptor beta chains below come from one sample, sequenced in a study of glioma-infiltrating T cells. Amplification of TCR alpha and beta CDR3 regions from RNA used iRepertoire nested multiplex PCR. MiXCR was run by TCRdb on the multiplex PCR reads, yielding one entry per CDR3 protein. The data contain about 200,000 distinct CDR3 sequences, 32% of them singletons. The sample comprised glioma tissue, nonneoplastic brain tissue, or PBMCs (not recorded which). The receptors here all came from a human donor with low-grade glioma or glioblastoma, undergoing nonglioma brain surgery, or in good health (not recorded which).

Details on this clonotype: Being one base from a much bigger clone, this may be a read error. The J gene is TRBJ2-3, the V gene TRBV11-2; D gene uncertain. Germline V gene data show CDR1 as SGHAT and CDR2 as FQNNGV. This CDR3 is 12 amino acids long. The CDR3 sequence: CASSLPTDAQYF. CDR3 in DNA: TGTGCCAGCAGTCTACCCACAGATGCGCAGTATTTT.

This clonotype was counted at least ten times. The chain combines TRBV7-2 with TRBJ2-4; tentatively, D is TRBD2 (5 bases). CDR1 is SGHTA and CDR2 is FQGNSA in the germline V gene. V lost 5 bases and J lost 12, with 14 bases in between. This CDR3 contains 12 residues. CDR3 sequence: CASSHLEGNQYF. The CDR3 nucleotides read TGTGCCAGCAGCCATCTCGAGGGAAATCAGTACTTC.

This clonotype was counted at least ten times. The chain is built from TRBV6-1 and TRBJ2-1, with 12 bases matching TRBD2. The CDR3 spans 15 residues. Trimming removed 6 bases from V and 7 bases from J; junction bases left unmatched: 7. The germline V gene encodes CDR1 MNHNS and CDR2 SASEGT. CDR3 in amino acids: CASSLLAGGENEQFF. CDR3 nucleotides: TGTGCCAGCAGCTTACTAGCGGGAGGAGAGAATGAGCAGTTCTTC.

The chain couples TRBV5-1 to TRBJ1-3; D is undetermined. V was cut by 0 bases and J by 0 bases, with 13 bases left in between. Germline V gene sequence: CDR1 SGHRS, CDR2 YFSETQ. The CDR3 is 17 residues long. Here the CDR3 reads CASSLAGLPSSGNTIYF. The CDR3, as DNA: TGCGCCAGCAGCTTGGCCGGGTTACCGAGCTCTGGAAACACCATATATTTT.

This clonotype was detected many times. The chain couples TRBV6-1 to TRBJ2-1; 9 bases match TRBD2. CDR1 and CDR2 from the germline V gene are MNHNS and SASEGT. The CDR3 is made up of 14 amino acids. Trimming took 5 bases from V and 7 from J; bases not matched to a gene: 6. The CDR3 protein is CASSPGLATNEQFF. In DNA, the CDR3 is TGTGCCAGCAGTCCTGGACTAGCGACGAATGAGCAGTTCTTC.

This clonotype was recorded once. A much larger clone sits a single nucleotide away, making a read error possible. The DNA for the CDR3 is TGTGCCAGCAGCCATACTCCGAATACGCAGTATTTT. Encoded protein: CASSHTPNTQYF. This rearrangement joins TRBV7-2 to TRBJ2-3; D unresolved. The germline V gene encodes CDR1 SGHTA and CDR2 FQGNSA. Trimming removed 5 bases from V and 7 bases from J, with 10 bases in between. The CDR3 sequence is 12 residues long.

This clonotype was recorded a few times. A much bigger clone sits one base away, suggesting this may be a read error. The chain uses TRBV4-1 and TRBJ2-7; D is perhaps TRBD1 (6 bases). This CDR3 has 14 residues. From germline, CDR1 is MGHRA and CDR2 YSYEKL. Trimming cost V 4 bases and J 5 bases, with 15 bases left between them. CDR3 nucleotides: TGCGCCAGCAGCCGGCAAGTCGGGGACAACGAGCAGTACTTC. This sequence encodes CASSRQVGDNEQYF.

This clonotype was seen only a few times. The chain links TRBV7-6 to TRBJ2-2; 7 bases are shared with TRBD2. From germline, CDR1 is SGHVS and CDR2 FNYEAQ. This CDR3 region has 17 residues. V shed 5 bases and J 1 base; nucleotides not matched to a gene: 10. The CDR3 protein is CASSPRGSGVNTGELFF. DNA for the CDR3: TGTGCCAGCAGCCCCCGTGGGAGCGGGGTGAACACCGGGGAGCTGTTTTTT. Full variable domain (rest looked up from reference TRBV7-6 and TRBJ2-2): GAGVSQSPRYKVTKRGQDVALRCDPISGHVSLYWYRQALGQGPEFLTYFNYEAQQDKSGLPNDRFSAERPEGSISTLTIQRTEQRDSAMYRCASSPRGSGVNTGELFFGEGSRLTVL.

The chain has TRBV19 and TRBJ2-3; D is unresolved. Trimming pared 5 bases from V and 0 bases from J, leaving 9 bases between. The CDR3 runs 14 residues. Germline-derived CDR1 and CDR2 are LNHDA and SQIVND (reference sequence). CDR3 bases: TGTGCCAGTAGTTCTCAGTCTAGCACAGATACGCAGTATTTT. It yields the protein CASSSQSSTDTQYF.

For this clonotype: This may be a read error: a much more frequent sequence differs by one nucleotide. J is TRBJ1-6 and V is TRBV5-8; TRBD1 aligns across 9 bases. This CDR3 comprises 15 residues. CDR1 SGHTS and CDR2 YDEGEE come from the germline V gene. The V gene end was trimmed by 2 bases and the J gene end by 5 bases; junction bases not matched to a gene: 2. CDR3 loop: CASSLGQGNNSPLHF. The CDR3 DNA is TGTGCCAGCAGCTTAGGACAGGGGAATAATTCACCCCTCCACTTT.

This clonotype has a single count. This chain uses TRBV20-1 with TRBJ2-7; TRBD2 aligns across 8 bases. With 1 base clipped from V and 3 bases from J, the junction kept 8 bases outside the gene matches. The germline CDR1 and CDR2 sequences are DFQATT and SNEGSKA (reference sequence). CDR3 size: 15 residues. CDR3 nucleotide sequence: TGCAGTGCTAGAGTAAACACGGGAGGGCACTACGAGCAGTACTTC. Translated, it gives CSARVNTGGHYEQYF.

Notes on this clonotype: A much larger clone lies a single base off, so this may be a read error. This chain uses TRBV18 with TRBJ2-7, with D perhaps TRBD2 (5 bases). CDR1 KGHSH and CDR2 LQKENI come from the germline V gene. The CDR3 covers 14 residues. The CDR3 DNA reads TGTGCCAGCACCAGGACTGGGAGCTCCGACGAGCAGTACTTC. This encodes CASTRTGSSDEQYF.

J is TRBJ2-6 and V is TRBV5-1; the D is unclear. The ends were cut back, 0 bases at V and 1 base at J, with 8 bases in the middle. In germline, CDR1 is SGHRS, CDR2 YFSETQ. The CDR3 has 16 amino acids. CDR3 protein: CASSLDMVSGANVLTF. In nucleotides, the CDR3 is TGCGCCAGCAGCTTGGATATGGTTTCTGGGGCCAACGTCCTGACTTTC.

The chain's CDR3 is CASSRMDGAYNEQFF. Written as DNA, the CDR3 is TGTGCCAGCAGCCGGATGGACGGAGCCTACAATGAGCAGTTCTTC. The V gene is TRBV11-1, the J gene TRBJ2-1; no clear D gene. Trimming took off 5 bases at V and 2 bases at J, with 13 bases between the two ends. This CDR3 contains 15 residues. CDR1 is SGHAT and CDR2 is FQDESV in the germline V gene (reference sequence).

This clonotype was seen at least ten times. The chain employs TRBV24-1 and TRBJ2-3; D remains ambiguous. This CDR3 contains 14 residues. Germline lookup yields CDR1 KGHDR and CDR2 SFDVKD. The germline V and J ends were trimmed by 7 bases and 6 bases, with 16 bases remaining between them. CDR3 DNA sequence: TGTGCCACCAGCGTACAAGCTGGCCTGGATACGCAGTATTTT. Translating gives CATSVQAGLDTQYF.

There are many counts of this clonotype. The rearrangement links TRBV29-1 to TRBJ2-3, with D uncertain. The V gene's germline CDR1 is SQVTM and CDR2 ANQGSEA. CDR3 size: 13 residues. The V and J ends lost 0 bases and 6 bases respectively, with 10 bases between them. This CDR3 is CSVEDQDGDTQYF. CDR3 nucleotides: TGCAGCGTTGAAGATCAGGATGGCGATACGCAGTATTTT.

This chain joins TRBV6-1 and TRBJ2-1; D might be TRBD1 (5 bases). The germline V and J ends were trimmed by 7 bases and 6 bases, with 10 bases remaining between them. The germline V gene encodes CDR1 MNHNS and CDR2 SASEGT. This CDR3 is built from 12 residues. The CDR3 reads CASNSQGNEQFF. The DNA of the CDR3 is TGTGCCAGCAATTCCCAGGGCAATGAGCAGTTCTTC.

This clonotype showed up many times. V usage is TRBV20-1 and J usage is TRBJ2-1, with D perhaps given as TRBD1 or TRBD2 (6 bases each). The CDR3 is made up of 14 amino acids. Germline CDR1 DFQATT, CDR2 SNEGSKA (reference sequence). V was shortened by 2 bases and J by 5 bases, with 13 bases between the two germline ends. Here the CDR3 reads CSARRGVLNNEQFF. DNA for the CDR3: TGCAGTGCTAGAAGGGGGGTACTTAACAATGAGCAGTTCTTC.

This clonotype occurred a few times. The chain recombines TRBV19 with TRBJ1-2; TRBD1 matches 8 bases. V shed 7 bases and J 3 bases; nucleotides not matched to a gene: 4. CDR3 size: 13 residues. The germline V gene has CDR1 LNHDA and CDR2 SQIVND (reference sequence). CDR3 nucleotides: TGTGCCAGTAACGAACAGGGGGACTATGGCTACACCTTC. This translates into CASNEQGDYGYTF.

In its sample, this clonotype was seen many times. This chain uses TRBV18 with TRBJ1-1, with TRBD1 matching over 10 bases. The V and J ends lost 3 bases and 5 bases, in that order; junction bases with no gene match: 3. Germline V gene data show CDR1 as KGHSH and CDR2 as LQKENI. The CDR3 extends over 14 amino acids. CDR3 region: CASSPGQGRTEAFF. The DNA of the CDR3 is TGTGCCAGCTCACCGGGACAGGGGCGGACTGAAGCTTTCTTT.

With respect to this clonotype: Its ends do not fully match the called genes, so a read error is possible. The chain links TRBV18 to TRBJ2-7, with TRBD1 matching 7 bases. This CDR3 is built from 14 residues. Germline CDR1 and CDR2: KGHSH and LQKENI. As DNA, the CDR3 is TGTGCCAGCCCACCACCGACAGGGCAATACGAGCAGTACTTC. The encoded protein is CASPPPTGQYEQYF.

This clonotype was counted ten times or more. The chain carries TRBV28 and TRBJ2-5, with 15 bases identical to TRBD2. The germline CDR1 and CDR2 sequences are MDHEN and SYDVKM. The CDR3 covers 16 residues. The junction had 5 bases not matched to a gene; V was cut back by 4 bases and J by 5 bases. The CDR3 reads CASSSGLAGGLETQYF. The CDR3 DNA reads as TGTGCCAGCAGTTCGGGACTAGCGGGGGGCCTGGAGACCCAGTACTTC.

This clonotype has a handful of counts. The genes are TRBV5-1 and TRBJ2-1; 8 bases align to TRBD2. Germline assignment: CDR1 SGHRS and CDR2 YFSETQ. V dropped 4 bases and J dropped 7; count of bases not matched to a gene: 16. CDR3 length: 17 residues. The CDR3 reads CASSLPGGITGGNEQFF. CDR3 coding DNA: TGCGCCAGCAGCCTTCCGGGAGGGATAACCGGAGGGAATGAGCAGTTCTTC.

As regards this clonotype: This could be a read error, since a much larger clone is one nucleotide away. For the CDR3, the DNA is TGTGCCAGCAGCCCCTTAGGGGGTCCCGCTGAAGCTTTCTTT. This gives the protein CASSPLGGPAEAFF. The chain employs TRBV7-9 and TRBJ1-1; tentative D call: TRBD1 (6 bases). V lost 5 bases to trimming and J lost 6 bases, with 16 bases between them. CDR1 is SEHNR, CDR2 FQNEAQ, per germline (reference sequence). This CDR3 spans 14 amino acids.

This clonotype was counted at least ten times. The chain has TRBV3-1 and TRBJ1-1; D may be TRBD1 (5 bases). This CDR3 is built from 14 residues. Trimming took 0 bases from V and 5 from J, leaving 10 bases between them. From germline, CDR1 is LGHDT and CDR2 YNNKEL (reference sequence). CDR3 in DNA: TGTGCCAGCAGCCAAGATGGGGGGAGGACTGAAGCTTTCTTT. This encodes CASSQDGGRTEAFF.

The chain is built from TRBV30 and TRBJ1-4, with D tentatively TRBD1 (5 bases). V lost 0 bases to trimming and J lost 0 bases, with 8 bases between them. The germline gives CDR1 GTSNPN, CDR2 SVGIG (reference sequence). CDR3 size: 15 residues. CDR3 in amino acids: CAWSVGVATNEKLFF. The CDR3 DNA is TGTGCCTGGAGTGTAGGGGTCGCAACTAATGAAAAACTGTTTTTT.

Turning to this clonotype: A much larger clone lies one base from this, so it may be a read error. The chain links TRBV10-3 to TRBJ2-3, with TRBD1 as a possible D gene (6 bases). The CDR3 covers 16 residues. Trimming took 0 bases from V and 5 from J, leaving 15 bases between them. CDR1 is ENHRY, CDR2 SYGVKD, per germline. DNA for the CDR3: TGTGCCATCAGTGAGTCGAGGACGACAGGCAAAGATACGCAGTATTTT. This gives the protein CAISESRTTGKDTQYF.

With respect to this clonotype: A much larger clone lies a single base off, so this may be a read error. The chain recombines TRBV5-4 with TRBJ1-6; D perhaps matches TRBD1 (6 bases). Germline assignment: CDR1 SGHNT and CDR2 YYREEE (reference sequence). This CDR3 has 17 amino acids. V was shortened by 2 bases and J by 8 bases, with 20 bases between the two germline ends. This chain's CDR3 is CASSFQRDTLGYSPLHF. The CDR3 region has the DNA TGTGCCAGCAGCTTCCAAAGGGACACCTTAGGATATTCACCCCTCCACTTT.

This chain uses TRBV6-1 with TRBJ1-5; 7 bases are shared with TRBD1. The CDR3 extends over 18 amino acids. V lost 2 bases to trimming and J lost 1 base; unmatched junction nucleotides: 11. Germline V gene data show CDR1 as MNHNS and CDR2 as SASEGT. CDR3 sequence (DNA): TGTGCCAGCAGTGAATACGCTCCCGGGACAGAGAGCAATCAGCCCCAGCATTTT. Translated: CASSEYAPGTESNQPQHF.